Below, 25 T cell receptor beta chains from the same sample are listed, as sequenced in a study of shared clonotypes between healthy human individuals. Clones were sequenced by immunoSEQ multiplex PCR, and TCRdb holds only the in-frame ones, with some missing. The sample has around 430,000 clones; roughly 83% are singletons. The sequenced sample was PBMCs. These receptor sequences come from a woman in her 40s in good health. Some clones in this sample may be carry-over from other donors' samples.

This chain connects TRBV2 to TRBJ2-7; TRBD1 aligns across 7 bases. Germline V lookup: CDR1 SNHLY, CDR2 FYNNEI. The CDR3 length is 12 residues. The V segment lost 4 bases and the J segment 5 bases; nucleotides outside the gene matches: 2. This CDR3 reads CASSGQGNEQYF. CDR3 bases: TGTGCCAGCAGTGGACAGGGCAACGAGCAGTACTTC.

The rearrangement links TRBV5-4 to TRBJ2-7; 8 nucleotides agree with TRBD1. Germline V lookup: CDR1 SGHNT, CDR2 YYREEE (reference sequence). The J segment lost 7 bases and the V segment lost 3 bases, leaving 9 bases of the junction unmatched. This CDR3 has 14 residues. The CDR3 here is CASSSPGQAREQYF. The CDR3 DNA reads TGTGCCAGCAGCTCGCCGGGACAGGCTCGGGAGCAGTACTTC.

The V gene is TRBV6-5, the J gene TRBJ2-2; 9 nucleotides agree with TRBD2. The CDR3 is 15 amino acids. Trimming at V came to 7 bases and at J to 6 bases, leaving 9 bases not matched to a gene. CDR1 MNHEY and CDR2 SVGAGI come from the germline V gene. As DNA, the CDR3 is TGTGCCAGCATCCGGCTAGCGGGATGGGCCGGGGAGCTGTTTTTT. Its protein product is CASIRLAGWAGELFF.

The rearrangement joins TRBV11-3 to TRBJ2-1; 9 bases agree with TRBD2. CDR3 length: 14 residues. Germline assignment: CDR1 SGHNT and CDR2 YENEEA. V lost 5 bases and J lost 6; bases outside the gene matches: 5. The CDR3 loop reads CASSKREDFNEQFF. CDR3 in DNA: TGTGCCAGCAGCAAGCGGGAGGATTTCAATGAGCAGTTCTTC.

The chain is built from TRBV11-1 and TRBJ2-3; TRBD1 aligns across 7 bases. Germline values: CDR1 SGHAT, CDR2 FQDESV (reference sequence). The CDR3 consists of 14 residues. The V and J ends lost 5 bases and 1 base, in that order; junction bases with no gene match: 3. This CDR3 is CASSRDRGTDTQYF. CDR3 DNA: TGTGCCAGCAGCCGAGACAGGGGCACAGATACGCAGTATTTT.

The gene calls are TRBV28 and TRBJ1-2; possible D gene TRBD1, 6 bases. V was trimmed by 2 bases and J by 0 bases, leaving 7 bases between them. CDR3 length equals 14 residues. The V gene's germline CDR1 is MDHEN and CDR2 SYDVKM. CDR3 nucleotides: TGTGCCAGCAGTTTAGACAGGACTAACTATGGCTACACCTTC. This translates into CASSLDRTNYGYTF.

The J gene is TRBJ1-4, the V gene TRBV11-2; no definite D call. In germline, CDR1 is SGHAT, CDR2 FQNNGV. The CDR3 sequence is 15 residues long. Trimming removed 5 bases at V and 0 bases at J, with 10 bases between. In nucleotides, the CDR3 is TGTGCCAGCAGCCCGCAGAGTGCAACTAATGAAAAACTGTTTTTT. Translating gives CASSPQSATNEKLFF.

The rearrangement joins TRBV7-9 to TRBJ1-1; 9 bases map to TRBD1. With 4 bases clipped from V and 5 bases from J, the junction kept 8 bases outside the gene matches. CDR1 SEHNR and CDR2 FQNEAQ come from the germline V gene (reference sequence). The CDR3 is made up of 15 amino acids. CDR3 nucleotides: TGTGCCAGCAGCTCAACGACAGGGGGAAGGACTGAAGCTTTCTTT. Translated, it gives CASSSTTGGRTEAFF.

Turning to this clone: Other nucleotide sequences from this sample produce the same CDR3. The CDR3 reads CASSVEPGELFF. The DNA of the CDR3 is TGTGCCAGCAGCGTAGAGCCCGGGGAGCTGTTTTTT. The V gene is TRBV9, the J gene TRBJ2-2; D is ambiguous. The CDR3 is 12 amino acids. CDR1 SGDLS and CDR2 YYNGEE come from the germline V gene. V shed 0 bases and J shed 6 bases, with 3 bases lying between them.

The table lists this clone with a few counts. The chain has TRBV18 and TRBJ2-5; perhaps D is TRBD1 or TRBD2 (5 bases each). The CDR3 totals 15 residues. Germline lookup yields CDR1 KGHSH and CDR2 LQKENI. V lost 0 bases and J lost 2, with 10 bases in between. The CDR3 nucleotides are TGTGCCAGCTCACCACCTTCGGGGCAGCAAGAGACCCAGTACTTC. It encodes CASSPPSGQQETQYF.

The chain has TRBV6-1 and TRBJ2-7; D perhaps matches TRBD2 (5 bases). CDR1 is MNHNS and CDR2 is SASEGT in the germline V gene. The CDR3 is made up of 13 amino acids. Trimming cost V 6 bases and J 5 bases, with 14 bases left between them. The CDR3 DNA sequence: TGTGCCAGCAGCTCACGGGGTTGGCACGAGCAGTACTTC. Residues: CASSSRGWHEQYF.

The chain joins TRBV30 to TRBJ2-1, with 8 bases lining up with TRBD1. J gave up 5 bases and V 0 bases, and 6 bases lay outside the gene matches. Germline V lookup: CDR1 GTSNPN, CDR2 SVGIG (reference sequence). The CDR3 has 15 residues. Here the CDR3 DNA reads TGTGCCTGGAGTGTACGGCAGGGGGCCCACAATGAGCAGTTCTTC. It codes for CAWSVRQGAHNEQFF.

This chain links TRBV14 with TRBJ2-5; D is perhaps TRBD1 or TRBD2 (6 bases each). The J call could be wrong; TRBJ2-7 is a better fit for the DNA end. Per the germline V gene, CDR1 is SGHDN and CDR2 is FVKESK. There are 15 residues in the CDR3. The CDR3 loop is CASSQVRGALLEQYF. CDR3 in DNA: TGTGCCAGCAGCCAAGTAAGGGGGGCCCTCCTCGAGCAGTACTTC.

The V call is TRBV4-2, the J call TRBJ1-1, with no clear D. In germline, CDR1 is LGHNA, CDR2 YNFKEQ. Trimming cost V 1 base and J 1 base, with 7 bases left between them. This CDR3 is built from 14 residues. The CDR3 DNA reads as TGTGCCAGCAGCCAAGTCGCAGAGAACACTGAAGCTTTCTTT. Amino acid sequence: CASSQVAENTEAFF.

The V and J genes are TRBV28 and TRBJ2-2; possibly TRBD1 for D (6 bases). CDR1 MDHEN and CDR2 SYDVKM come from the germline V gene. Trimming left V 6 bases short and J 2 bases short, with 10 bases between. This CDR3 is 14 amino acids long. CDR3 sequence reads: CASRYRANTGELFF. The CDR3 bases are TGTGCCAGCAGGTACAGGGCCAACACCGGGGAGCTGTTTTTT.

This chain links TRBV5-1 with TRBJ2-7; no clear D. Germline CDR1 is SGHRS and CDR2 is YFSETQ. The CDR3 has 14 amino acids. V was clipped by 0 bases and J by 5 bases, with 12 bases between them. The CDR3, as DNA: TGCGCCAGCAGCTTGGGGTCTTTGGGGAACGAGCAGTACTTC. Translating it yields CASSLGSLGNEQYF.

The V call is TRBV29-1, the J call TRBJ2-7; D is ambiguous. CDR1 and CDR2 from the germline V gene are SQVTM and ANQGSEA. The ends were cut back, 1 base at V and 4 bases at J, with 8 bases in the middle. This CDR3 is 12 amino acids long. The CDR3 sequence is CSVEGWGYEQYF. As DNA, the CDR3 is TGCAGCGTTGAAGGCTGGGGATACGAGCAGTACTTC.

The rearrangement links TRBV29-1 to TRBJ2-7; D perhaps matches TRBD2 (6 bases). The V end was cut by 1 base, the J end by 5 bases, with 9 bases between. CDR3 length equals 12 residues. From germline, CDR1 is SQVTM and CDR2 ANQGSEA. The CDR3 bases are TGCAGCGTTGAAGGGGGGGTGGACGAGCAGTACTTC. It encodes CSVEGGVDEQYF.

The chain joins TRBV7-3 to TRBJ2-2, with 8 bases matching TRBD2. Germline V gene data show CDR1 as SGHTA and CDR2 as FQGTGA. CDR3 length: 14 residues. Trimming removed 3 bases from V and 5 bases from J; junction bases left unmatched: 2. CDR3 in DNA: TGTGCCAGCAGCTTGGGGACTAGTACCGGGGAGCTGTTTTTT. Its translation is CASSLGTSTGELFF.

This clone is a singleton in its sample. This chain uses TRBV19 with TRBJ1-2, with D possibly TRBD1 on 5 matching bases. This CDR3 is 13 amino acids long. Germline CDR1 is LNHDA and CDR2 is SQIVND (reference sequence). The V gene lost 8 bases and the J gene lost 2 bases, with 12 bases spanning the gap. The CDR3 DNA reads TGTGCCAGTTCTGCCGGGACCAACTATGGCTACACCTTC. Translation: CASSAGTNYGYTF.

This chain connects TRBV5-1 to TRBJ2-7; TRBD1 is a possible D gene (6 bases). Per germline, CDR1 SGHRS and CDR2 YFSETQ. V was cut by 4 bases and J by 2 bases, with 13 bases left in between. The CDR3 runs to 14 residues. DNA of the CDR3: TGCGCCAGCAGCCGAGAGGGACAACCCTACGAGCAGTACTTC. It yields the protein CASSREGQPYEQYF.

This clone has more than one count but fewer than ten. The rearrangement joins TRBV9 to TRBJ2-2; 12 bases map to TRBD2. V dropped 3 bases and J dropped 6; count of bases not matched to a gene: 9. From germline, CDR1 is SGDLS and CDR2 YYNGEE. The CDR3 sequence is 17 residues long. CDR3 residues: CASSAGLAGRRAGELFF. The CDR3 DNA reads TGTGCCAGCAGCGCAGGACTAGCGGGAAGAAGAGCCGGGGAGCTGTTTTTT.

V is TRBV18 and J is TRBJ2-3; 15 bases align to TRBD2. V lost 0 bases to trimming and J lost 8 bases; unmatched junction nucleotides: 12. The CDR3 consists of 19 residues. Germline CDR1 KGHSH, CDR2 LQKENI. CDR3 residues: CASSPPGLAGGSSGGTQYF. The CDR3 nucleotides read TGTGCCAGCTCACCACCGGGACTAGCGGGAGGAAGTTCGGGAGGTACGCAGTATTTT.

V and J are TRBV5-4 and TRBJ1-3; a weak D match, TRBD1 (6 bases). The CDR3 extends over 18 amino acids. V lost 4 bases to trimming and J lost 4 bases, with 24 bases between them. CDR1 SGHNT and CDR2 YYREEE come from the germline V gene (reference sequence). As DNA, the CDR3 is TGTGCCAGCAGCCGACCCCTGGACAGTCGGCGGGGAGGAAACACCATATATTTT. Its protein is CASSRPLDSRRGGNTIYF. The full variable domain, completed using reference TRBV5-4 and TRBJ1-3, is ETGVTQSPTHLIKTRGQQVTLRCSSQSGHNTVSWYQQALGQGPQFIFQYYREEENGRGNFPPRFSGLQFPNYSSELNVNALELDDSALYLCASSRPLDSRRGGNTIYFGEGSWLTVV.

The CDR3 region is CASSAGTSYNEQFF. The CDR3 coding sequence is TGTGCCAGCAGCGCTGGGACTAGTTACAATGAGCAGTTCTTC. The chain links TRBV7-3 to TRBJ2-1, with TRBD2 matching 8 bases. V shed 5 bases and J 4 bases; nucleotides not matched to a gene: 4. There are 14 residues in the CDR3. Germline V CDR1 and CDR2: SGHTA, FQGTGA.